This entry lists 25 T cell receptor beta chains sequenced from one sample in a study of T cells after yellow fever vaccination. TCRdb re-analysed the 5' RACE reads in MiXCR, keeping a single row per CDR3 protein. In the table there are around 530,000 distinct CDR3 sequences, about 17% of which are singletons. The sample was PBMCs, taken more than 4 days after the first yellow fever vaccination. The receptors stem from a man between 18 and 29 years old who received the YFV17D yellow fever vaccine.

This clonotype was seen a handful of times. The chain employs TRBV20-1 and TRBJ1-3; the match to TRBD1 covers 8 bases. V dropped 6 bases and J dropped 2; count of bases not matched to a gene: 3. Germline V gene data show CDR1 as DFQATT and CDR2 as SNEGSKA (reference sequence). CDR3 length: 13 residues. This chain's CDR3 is CSAPQGAGNTIYF. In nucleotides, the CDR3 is TGCAGTGCCCCACAGGGGGCTGGAAACACCATATATTTT.

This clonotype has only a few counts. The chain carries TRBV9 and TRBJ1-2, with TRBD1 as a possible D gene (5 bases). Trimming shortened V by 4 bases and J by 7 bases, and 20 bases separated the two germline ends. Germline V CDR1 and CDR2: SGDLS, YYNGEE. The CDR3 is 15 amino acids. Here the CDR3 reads CASSPGALGSGGYTF. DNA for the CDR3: TGTGCCAGCAGCCCCGGGGCCCTAGGGAGCGGTGGCTACACCTTC.

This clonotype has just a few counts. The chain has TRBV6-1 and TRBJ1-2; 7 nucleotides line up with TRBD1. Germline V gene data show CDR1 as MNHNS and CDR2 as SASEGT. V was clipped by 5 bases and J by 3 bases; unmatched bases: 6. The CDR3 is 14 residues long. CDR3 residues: CASSPDRAYYGYTF. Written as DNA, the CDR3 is TGTGCCAGCAGTCCCGACAGGGCATACTATGGCTACACCTTC.

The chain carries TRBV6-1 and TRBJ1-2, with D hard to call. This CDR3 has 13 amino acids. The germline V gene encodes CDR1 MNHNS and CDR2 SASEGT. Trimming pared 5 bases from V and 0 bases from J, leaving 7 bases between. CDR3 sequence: CASSLTSNYGYTF. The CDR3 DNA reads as TGTGCCAGCAGTCTTACCTCTAACTATGGCTACACCTTC.

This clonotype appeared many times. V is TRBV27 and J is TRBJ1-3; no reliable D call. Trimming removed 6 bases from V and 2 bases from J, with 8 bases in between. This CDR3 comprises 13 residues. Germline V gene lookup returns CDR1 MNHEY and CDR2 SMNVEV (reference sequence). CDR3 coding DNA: TGTGCCAGCAGGCCGGGCACTGGAAACACCATATATTTT. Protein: CASRPGTGNTIYF.

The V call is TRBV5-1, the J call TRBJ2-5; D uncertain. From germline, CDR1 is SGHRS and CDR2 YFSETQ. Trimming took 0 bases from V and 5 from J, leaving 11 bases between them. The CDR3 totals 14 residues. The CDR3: CASSLATAKETQYF. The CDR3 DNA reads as TGCGCCAGCAGCTTGGCCACGGCTAAGGAGACCCAGTACTTC.

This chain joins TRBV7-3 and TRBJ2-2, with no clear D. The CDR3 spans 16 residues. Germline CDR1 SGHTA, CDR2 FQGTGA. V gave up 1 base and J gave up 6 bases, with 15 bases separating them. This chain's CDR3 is CASSLNSPNAAGELFF. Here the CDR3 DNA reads TGTGCCAGCAGCTTAAACTCTCCGAATGCAGCCGGGGAGCTGTTTTTT.

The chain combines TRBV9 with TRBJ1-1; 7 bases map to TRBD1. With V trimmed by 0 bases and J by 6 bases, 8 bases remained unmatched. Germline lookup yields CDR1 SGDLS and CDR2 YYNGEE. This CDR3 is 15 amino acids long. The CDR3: CASSVDGEGASEAFF. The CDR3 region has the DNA TGTGCCAGCAGCGTAGATGGGGAGGGGGCGTCTGAAGCTTTCTTT.

The CDR3 DNA follows: TGCGCCAGCAGCTTGTTATCCACTGCCGTCCAAGAGACCCAGTACTTC. Its protein is CASSLLSTAVQETQYF. The chain joins TRBV5-1 to TRBJ2-5; no clear D. From germline, CDR1 is SGHRS and CDR2 YFSETQ. This CDR3 region has 16 residues. The germline V and J ends were trimmed by 1 base and 1 base, with 14 bases remaining between them.

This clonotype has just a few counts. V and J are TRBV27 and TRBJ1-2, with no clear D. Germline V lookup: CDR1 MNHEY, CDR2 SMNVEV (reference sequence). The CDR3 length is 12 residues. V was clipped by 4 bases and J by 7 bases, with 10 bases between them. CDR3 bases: TGTGCCAGCAGTTCGCCGAGTGGTGGCTACACCTTC. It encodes CASSSPSGGYTF.

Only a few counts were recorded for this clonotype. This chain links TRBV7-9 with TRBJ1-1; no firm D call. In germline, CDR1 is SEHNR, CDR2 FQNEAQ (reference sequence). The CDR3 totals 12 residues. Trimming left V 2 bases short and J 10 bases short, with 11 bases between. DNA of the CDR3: TGTGCCAGCAGCTTAACCGGAGTTGGAGCTTTCTTT. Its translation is CASSLTGVGAFF.

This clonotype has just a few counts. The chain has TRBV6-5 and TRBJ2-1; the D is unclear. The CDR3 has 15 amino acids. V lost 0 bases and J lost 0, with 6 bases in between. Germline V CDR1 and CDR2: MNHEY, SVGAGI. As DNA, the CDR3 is TGTGCCAGCAGTTACTCGGCTAGCTCCTACAATGAGCAGTTCTTC. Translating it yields CASSYSASSYNEQFF.

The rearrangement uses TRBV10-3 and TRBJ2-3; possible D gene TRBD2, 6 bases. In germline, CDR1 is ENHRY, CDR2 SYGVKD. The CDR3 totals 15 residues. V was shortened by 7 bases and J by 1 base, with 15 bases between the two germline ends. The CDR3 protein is CAINGGDGRTDTQYF. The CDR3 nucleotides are TGTGCCATCAATGGCGGGGACGGTCGCACAGATACGCAGTATTTT.

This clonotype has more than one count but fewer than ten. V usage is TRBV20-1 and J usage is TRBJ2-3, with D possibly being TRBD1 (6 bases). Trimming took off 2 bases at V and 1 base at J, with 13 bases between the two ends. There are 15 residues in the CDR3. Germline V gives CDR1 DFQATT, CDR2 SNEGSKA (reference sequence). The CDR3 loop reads CSARKRQVGTDTQYF. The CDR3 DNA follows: TGCAGTGCTAGAAAAAGACAGGTGGGCACAGATACGCAGTATTTT.

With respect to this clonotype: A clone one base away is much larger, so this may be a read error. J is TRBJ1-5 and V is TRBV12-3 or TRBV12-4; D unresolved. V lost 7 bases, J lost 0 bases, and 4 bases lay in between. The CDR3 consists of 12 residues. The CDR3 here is CASTYSNQPQHF. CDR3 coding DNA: TGTGCCAGCACCTATAGCAATCAGCCCCAGCATTTT.

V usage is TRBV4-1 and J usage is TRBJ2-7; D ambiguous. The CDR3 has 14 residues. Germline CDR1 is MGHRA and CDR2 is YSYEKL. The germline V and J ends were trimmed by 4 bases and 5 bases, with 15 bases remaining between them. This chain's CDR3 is CASSLTLPRDEQYF. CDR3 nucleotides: TGCGCCAGCAGCCTCACGCTCCCCCGGGACGAGCAGTACTTC.

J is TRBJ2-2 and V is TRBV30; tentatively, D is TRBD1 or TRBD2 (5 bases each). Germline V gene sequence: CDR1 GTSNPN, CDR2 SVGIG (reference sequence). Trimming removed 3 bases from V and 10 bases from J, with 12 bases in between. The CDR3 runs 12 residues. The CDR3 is CAWRGPGVELFF. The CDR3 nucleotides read TGTGCCTGGAGGGGACCCGGGGTGGAGCTGTTTTTT.

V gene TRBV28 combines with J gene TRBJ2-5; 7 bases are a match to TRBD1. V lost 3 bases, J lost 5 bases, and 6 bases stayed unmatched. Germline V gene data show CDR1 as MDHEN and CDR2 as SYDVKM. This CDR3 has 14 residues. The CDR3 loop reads CASSLGQILETQYF. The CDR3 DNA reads TGTGCCAGCAGTTTGGGACAGATACTCGAGACCCAGTACTTC.

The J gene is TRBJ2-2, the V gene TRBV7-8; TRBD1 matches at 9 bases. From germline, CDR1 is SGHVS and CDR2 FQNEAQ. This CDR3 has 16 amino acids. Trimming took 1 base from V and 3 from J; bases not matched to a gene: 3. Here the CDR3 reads CASSLGGQGYTGELFF. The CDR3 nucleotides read TGTGCCAGCAGCTTAGGAGGACAGGGGTACACCGGGGAGCTGTTTTTT.

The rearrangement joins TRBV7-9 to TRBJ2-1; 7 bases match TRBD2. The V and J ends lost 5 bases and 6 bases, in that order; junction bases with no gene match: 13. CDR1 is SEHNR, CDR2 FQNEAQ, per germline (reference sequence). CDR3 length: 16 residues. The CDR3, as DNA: TGTGCCAGCAGCCCCAGAGGGCTAGCGGCGACCAATGAGCAGTTCTTC. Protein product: CASSPRGLAATNEQFF.

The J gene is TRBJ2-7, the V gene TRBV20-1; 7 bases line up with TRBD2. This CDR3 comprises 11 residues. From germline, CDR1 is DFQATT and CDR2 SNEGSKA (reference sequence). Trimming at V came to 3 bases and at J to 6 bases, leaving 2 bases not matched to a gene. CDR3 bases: TGCAGTGCTAGGTCGGGAGGCGAGCAGTACTTC. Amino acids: CSARSGGEQYF.

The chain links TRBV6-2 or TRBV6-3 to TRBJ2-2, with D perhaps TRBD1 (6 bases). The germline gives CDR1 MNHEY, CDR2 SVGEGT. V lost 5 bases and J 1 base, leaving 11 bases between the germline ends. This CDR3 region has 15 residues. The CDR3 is CASSPGARNTGELFF. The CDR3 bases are TGTGCCAGCAGTCCAGGGGCCCGGAACACCGGGGAGCTGTTTTTT.

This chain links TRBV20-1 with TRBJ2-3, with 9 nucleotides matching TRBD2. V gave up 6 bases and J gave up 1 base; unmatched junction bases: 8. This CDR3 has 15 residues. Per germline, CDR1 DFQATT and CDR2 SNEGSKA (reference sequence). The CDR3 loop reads CSAPIAGAGTDTQYF. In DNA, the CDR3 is TGCAGTGCCCCAATAGCGGGGGCGGGCACAGATACGCAGTATTTT.

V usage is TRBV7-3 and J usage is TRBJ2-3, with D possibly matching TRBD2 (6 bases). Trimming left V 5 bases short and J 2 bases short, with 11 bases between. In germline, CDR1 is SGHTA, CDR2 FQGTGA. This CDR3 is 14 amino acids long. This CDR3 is CASSRGSSTDTQYF. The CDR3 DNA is TGTGCCAGCAGCCGGGGGAGCTCCACAGATACGCAGTATTTT.

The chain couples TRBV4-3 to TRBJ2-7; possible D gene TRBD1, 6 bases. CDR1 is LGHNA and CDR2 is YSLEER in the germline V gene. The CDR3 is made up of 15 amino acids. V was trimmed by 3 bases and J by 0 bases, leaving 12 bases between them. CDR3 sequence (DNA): TGCGCCAGCAGCCAGCTCCAGGGGAACTCCTACGAGCAGTACTTC. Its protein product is CASSQLQGNSYEQYF.